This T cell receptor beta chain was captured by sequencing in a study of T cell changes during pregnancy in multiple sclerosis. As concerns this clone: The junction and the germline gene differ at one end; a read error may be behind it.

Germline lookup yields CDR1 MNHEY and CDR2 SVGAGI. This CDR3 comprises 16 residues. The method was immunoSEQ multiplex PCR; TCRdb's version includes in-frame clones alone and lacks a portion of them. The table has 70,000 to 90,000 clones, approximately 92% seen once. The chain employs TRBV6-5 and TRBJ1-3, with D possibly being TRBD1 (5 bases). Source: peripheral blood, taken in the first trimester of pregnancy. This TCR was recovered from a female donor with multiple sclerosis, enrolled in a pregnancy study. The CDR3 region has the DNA TGTGCCAGCAGTTACTCGGGACTTCACTCTGGAAACACCATGTATTTT. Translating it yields CASSYSGLHSGNTMYF.